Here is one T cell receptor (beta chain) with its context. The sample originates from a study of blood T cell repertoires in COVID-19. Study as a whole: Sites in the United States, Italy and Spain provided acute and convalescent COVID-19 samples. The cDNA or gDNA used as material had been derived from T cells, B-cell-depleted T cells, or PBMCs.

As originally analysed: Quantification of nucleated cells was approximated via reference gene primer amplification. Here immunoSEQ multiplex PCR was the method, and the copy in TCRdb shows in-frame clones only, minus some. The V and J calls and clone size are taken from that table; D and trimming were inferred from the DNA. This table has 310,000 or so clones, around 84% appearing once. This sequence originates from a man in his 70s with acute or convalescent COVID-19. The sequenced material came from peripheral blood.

The CDR3 spells CASSLANGGAETQYF. CDR3 sequence (DNA): TGTGCCAGCAGCTTAGCAAACGGGGGGGCGGAGACCCAGTACTTC. The chain uses TRBV7-2 and TRBJ2-5, with TRBD2 identical over 8 bases. Trimming at V came to 0 bases and at J to 5 bases, leaving 5 bases not matched to a gene. The germline CDR1 and CDR2 sequences are SGHTA and FQGNSA. There are 15 residues in the CDR3.